This TCR beta chain was captured in a study of OX40 agonist ivuxolimab in advanced cancers. Turning to the overall study: Ivuxolimab, which targeted the costimulatory receptor OX40 (CD134), was an agonistic, fully human IgG2 monoclonal antibody. The monotherapy dose-escalation portion (N ≈ 50 patients) of the phase I ivuxolimab trial is reported in the paper. Peripheral TCRbeta sequencing aimed to test whether ivuxolimab altered TCR sequence diversity and caused clonal T-cell expansion. Patients were allowed to have had prior anti-PD-1, anti-PD-L1 or anti-CTLA-4 therapy, and less than 45% of the dose-escalation patients had previously received checkpoint inhibitors. Intravenous ivuxolimab was administered to patients every 2 weeks at six dose levels: 0.01, 0.1, 0.3, 1.5, 3 and 10 mg/kg. In the dose-escalation cohort, roughly four fifths of patients were male, and the mean age was approximately 64 years, with a range of about 23 to 80. Among the approximately 54 dose-escalation patients, 19 had hepatocellular carcinoma, 15 melanoma, 9 renal cell carcinoma and 9 head and neck cancer. Three dose-escalation patients achieved partial responses, one with hepatocellular carcinoma and two with cutaneous melanoma. The paper as a whole reports these results and caveats: After ivuxolimab, CD8+ T cells had more expanded clones than CD4+ T cells on average. Low levels of normalized T-cell clonal expansion were also shown by some nonresponding patients. In the 0.1-3.0 mg/kg groups, partial responders had among the lowest normalized peripheral clonal expansion, particularly in CD8+ T cells. At doses of 0.1 to 3.0 mg/kg, clonal expansion of both CD4+ and CD8+ T cells in blood was seen between baseline and week 6. The antigen specificity of the peripheral T cells that underwent clonal expansion was not determined.

On this clone: No cognate antigen has been identified for it. It has no much larger one-base neighbor in the sample; base qualities were not kept.

The trial excluded patients who had a history of autoimmune disease or were on systemic immunosuppression. Peripheral blood for TCR sequencing was collected from all dose cohorts at baseline, on cycle 4 day 1, and on cycle 7 day 1. Samples came from an open-label, multicenter, first-in-human phase I dose-escalation trial of ivuxolimab. Adults with locally advanced or metastatic head and neck squamous cell, hepatocellular, melanoma or renal cell carcinoma were enrolled in the trial. Before TCR sequencing, CD4+ and CD8+ T cells were separately sorted from peripheral blood. Based on the germline V gene (reference sequence), the CDR1 and CDR2 sequences are SGHNT and YYREEE. The CDR3 runs 14 amino acids, cysteine and phenylalanine included. Only the CDR3 region is kept as DNA, spanning 42 bases read in frame from base 1. The junction shows trimming of 4 bases on V and 2 bases on J, plus 12 bases between the germline ends.

Genomic DNA was extracted from sorted cells for sequencing of the TCRbeta CDR3 region. The immunoSEQ Assay was used to sequence the TCRbeta CDR3 regions. In TCRdb, the immuneACCESS table is reduced to in-frame sequences with V and J assigned. These tables do not hold every clone; where another copy was compared, an unresolved V gene accounts for under half, and the others remain unexplained. A total of tens of thousands of clones appear in this sample, over 75% of them only once. Of the sample, 0.69% is held by the ten largest clones. The sequence joins TRBV5-4 to TRBJ2-5; the D gene is perhaps TRBD1, from 5 matching bases. This receptor was obtained from an adult with an advanced solid tumor such as melanoma, head and neck, liver or kidney cancer. The material was CD4+ or CD8+ T cells sorted from blood, obtained in a trial of the OX40 agonist ivuxolimab. The nucleotides are TGTGCCAGCAGCCTAAAGGACAATCAAGAGACCCAGTACTTC. Translated, it gives CASSLKDNQETQYF.